The rows below give T cell receptor beta chains drawn from one sample of a study of blood T cell repertoires in COVID-19. Profiled with immunoSEQ multiplex PCR; TCRdb holds only in-frame clones, not every one. This sample has roughly 140,000 clones, with 88% found just once. The sample consisted of peripheral blood. These receptors were taken from a human donor in a cohort sampled during active COVID-19. CDR3s include the opening cysteine and the closing phenylalanine or tryptophan. A D gene is named only where the DNA matches it firmly. Rows may omit the clone size; those that give it use once, few, many or a size class.

V: TRBV7-2
J: TRBJ2-5
D: TRBD2
size: -
CDR3: CASSELKSSGSLAGTQYF
DNA: TGTGCCAGCAGCGAACTGAAATCTAGCGGGAGCTTGGCCGGAACCCAGTACTTC

V: TRBV7-3
J: TRBJ2-1
D: TRBD2
size: -
CDR3: CASSSLAGKYNEQFF
DNA: TGTGCCAGCAGCTCACTAGCGGGGAAATACAATGAGCAGTTCTTC

V: TRBV7-6
J: TRBJ2-7
D: TRBD1
size: once
CDR3: CASRPMGQGGEQYF
DNA: TGTGCCAGCAGGCCTATGGGACAGGGTGGCGAGCAGTACTTC

V: TRBV5-1
J: TRBJ1-4
D: TRBD1
size: -
CDR3: CASSPHRGPSNEKLFF
DNA: TGCGCCAGCAGCCCGCACAGGGGCCCCTCAAATGAAAAACTGTTTTTT

V: TRBV7-3
J: TRBJ2-2
D: TRBD1
size: -
CDR3: CASSSTGTGGRAGELFF
DNA: TGTGCCAGCAGCTCCACCGGGACAGGGGGGAGGGCCGGGGAGCTGTTTTTT

V: TRBV5-1
J: TRBJ2-1
D: -
size: -
CDR3: CASSVPGLDNEQFF
DNA: TGCGCCAGCAGCGTTCCGGGACTTGACAATGAGCAGTTCTTC

V: TRBV6-5
J: TRBJ1-6
D: TRBD1
size: once
CDR3: CASRQGTGGPPLHF
DNA: TGTGCCAGCAGACAAGGGACAGGGGGTCCACCCCTCCACTTT

V: TRBV5-1
J: TRBJ1-1
D: -
size: -
CDR3: CASSLSSGVNTEAFF
DNA: TGCGCCAGCAGCTTGAGCTCAGGGGTCAACACTGAAGCTTTCTTT

V: TRBV30
J: TRBJ2-6
D: -
size: -
CDR3: CAWDIPGKGTLSSGANVLTF
DNA: TGTGCCTGGGACATCCCAGGGAAGGGGACACTATCCTCTGGGGCCAACGTCCTGACTTTC

V: TRBV5-1
J: TRBJ2-1
D: TRBD2
size: -
CDR3: CASSLAKAPGLAGPSSYNEQFF
DNA: TGCGCCAGCAGCTTGGCTAAAGCTCCGGGACTAGCGGGACCGAGCTCCTACAATGAGCAGTTCTTC

V: TRBV19
J: TRBJ2-5
D: -
size: once
CDR3: CASQDRGTETQYF
DNA: TGTGCCAGTCAGGATAGGGGGACGGAGACCCAGTACTTC

V: TRBV28
J: TRBJ1-6
D: TRBD1
size: -
CDR3: CASIQGGTGSSPLHF
DNA: TGTGCCAGCATCCAGGGAGGGACAGGGAGTTCACCCCTCCACTTT

V: TRBV7-2
J: TRBJ2-4
D: TRBD2
size: -
CDR3: CASSLDSSGGRRNIQYF
DNA: TGTGCCAGCAGCTTAGATTCATCGGGGGGGCGGAGAAACATTCAGTACTTC

V: TRBV9
J: TRBJ2-3
D: -
size: -
CDR3: CASSVTQTDTQYF
DNA: TGTGCCAGCAGCGTCACCCAGACAGATACGCAGTATTTT

V: TRBV19
J: TRBJ2-7
D: TRBD1
size: -
CDR3: CASSIGTGISEQYF
DNA: TGTGCCAGTAGTATTGGGACAGGGATCAGCGAGCAGTACTTC

V: TRBV10-2
J: TRBJ2-2
D: -
size: -
CDR3: CASINHRGAVF
DNA: TGCGCCAGCATCAATCACCGGGGAGCTGTTTTT

V: TRBV5-4
J: TRBJ1-1
D: -
size: -
CDR3: CASSVGQTNTEAFF
DNA: TGTGCCAGCTCGGTTGGGCAGACAAACACTGAAGCTTTCTTT

V: TRBV7-3
J: TRBJ2-3
D: -
size: -
CDR3: CASSWGTSTDTQYF
DNA: TGTGCCAGCAGCTGGGGGACTAGCACAGATACGCAGTATTTT

V: TRBV2
J: TRBJ1-5
D: -
size: few
CDR3: CASSREMGANQPQHF
DNA: TGTGCCAGCAGTAGGGAGATGGGAGCAAATCAGCCCCAGCATTTT

V: TRBV30
J: TRBJ2-7
D: -
size: -
CDR3: CAWSVKGRVHEQYF
DNA: TGTGCCTGGAGTGTAAAGGGGCGAGTCCACGAGCAGTACTTC

V: TRBV6-6
J: TRBJ1-5
D: TRBD1
size: -
CDR3: CASSGTGRFGQPQHF
DNA: TGTGCCAGCAGCGGGACAGGGAGGTTTGGTCAGCCCCAGCATTTT

V: TRBV4-1
J: TRBJ2-7
D: TRBD1
size: once
CDR3: CASSPYPGQGAYEQYF
DNA: TGCGCCAGCAGCCCTTATCCGGGACAGGGGGCCTACGAGCAGTACTTC

V: TRBV5-1
J: TRBJ2-5
D: TRBD2
size: once
CDR3: CASTLGGQETQYF
DNA: TGCGCCAGCACCTTGGGAGGGCAAGAGACCCAGTACTTC

V: TRBV5-1
J: TRBJ2-2
D: -
size: few
CDR3: CASRYSRGSGANTGELFF
DNA: TGCGCCAGCCGCTATTCCCGGGGTAGCGGAGCGAACACCGGGGAGCTGTTTTTT

V: TRBV7-3
J: TRBJ2-5
D: TRBD2
size: -
CDR3: CASSPAGLAGQETQYF
DNA: TGTGCCAGCAGCCCGGCGGGACTAGCGGGACAAGAGACCCAGTACTTC

V: TRBV27
J: TRBJ2-1
D: TRBD1
size: -
CDR3: CASSLSPGQGSSYNEQFF
DNA: TGTGCCAGCAGTTTATCCCCCGGACAGGGCAGCTCCTACAATGAGCAGTTCTTC

V: TRBV7-2
J: TRBJ1-6
D: TRBD1
size: -
CDR3: CASSVVPGQASPLHF
DNA: TGTGCCAGCAGCGTTGTCCCGGGACAGGCTTCACCCCTCCACTTT

V: TRBV3-1/TRBV3-2
J: TRBJ2-1
D: TRBD2
size: -
CDR3: CASSQDRLAGADNEQFF
DNA: TGTGCCAGCAGCCAAGATCGGCTAGCGGGGGCAGACAATGAGCAGTTCTTC

V: TRBV28
J: TRBJ2-5
D: TRBD2
size: -
CDR3: CASSTPSGGAETQYF
DNA: TGTGCCAGCAGTACACCTAGCGGGGGGGCCGAGACCCAGTACTTC

V: TRBV4-3
J: TRBJ2-1
D: -
size: -
CDR3: CASSQDRWSSYNEQFF
DNA: TGCGCCAGCAGCCAAGATCGCTGGAGCTCCTACAATGAGCAGTTCTTC

V: TRBV7-2
J: TRBJ2-3
D: -
size: -
CDR3: CASSPLRRGPYTQYF
DNA: TGTGCCAGCAGCCCCCTCCGGAGGGGGCCGTATACGCAGTATTTT

V: TRBV6-4
J: TRBJ2-1
D: TRBD1
size: -
CDR3: CASSNHGDRGSDEQFF
DNA: TGTGCCAGCAGCAACCATGGGGACAGAGGGTCCGATGAGCAGTTCTTC

V: TRBV5-1
J: TRBJ2-1
D: TRBD1
size: once
CDR3: CASSSRQGSRNEQFF
DNA: TGCGCCAGCAGCAGTAGACAGGGCTCGCGGAATGAGCAGTTCTTC

V: TRBV2
J: TRBJ1-6
D: -
size: -
CDR3: CASKGLVGRNSPLHF
DNA: TGTGCCAGCAAGGGACTGGTGGGTCGTAATTCACCCCTCCACTTT

V: TRBV5-1
J: TRBJ1-1
D: -
size: -
CDR3: CASSLPGQVSEAFF
DNA: TGCGCCAGCAGCTTACCGGGACAAGTCTCGGAAGCTTTCTTT

V: TRBV7-8
J: TRBJ1-1
D: -
size: -
CDR3: CASSSWEGDTEAFF
DNA: TGTGCCAGCAGCTCCTGGGAGGGAGACACTGAAGCTTTCTTT

V: TRBV6-2/TRBV6-3
J: TRBJ2-1
D: -
size: -
CDR3: CASSYFDLSGYNEQFF
DNA: TGTGCCAGCAGTTATTTTGACCTTAGCGGCTACAATGAGCAGTTCTTC

V: TRBV7-6
J: TRBJ2-2
D: -
size: -
CDR3: CASSLIAGYANTGELFF
DNA: TGTGCCAGCAGCTTAATTGCGGGGTACGCGAACACCGGGGAGCTGTTTTTT

V: TRBV29-1
J: TRBJ1-1
D: -
size: -
CDR3: CSVTQGSRMNTEAFF
DNA: TGCAGCGTCACCCAGGGGAGTCGAATGAACACTGAAGCTTTCTTT

V: TRBV6-5
J: TRBJ1-2
D: TRBD1
size: -
CDR3: CATETGVYGYTF
DNA: TGTGCCACCGAAACAGGGGTCTATGGCTACACCTTC

V: TRBV7-3
J: TRBJ2-3
D: TRBD1
size: -
CDR3: CASSSTGVSTDTQYF
DNA: TGTGCCAGCAGCTCCACAGGGGTCTCCACAGATACGCAGTATTTT

V: TRBV14
J: TRBJ1-4
D: -
size: -
CDR3: CASSQQRQNEKLFF
DNA: TGTGCCAGCAGCCAACAAAGACAGAATGAAAAACTGTTTTTT

V: TRBV6-5
J: TRBJ1-6
D: TRBD1
size: -
CDR3: CASTRDRESSPLHF
DNA: TGTGCCAGCACCAGGGACAGGGAAAGTTCACCCCTCCACTTT

V: TRBV28
J: TRBJ1-3
D: -
size: once
CDR3: CASSLGLSGNTIYF
DNA: TGTGCCAGCAGTTTAGGACTCTCTGGAAACACCATATATTTT

V: TRBV18
J: TRBJ1-4
D: -
size: -
CDR3: CASSPQGGEKLFF
DNA: TGTGCCAGCTCACCCCAGGGTGGAGAAAAACTGTTTTTT

V: TRBV4-3
J: TRBJ2-1
D: TRBD2
size: -
CDR3: CASSQGRFSGRVGNEQFF
DNA: TGCGCCAGCAGCCAAGGGCGCTTTAGCGGGAGAGTGGGGAATGAGCAGTTCTTC

V: TRBV25-1
J: TRBJ2-1
D: TRBD2
size: -
CDR3: CASSELAGGSWNEQFF
DNA: TGTGCCAGCAGTGAATTGGCGGGAGGGAGTTGGAATGAGCAGTTCTTC

V: TRBV28
J: TRBJ1-4
D: -
size: -
CDR3: CASSYGSATNEKLFF
DNA: TGTGCCAGCAGTTACGGGTCTGCAACTAATGAAAAACTGTTTTTT

V: TRBV10-3
J: TRBJ1-4
D: -
size: once
CDR3: CAISERGNEKLFF
DNA: TGTGCCATCAGTGAACGGGGTAATGAAAAACTGTTTTTT

V: TRBV29-1
J: TRBJ1-1
D: TRBD1
size: -
CDR3: CSVARGHKNTEAFF
DNA: TGCAGCGTTGCCAGGGGGCATAAAAACACTGAAGCTTTCTTT

V: TRBV18
J: TRBJ2-3
D: TRBD2
size: -
CDR3: CASSPGGAVNTDTQYF
DNA: TGTGCCAGCTCCCCGGGGGGGGCCGTCAACACAGATACGCAGTATTTT

V: TRBV9
J: TRBJ2-7
D: -
size: -
CDR3: CASSVASDSYEQYF
DNA: TGTGCCAGCAGCGTAGCTAGTGATTCCTACGAGCAGTACTTC